Shown below are 4 T cell receptor beta chains from a single sample sequenced in a study of response to subunit inactivated influenza vaccine. Each CDR3 protein is one row after TCRdb ran MiXCR on the RT-PCR reads. The data hold approximately 530,000 distinct CDR3 sequences, with 10% to 15% observed a single time. Sequenced here: PBMCs from blood, sampled more than 35 days after vaccination. Source of these receptors: a middle-aged man who received an inactivated influenza vaccine.

The sample holds a few counts of this clonotype. This chain joins TRBV4-3 and TRBJ1-6, with D uncertain. Germline V gene data show CDR1 as LGHNA and CDR2 as YSLEER. The CDR3 runs to 13 residues. The V and J ends lost 1 base and 9 bases respectively, with 7 bases between them. The CDR3 DNA reads TGCGCCAGCAGCCAAGTGTTGGGTTCACCCCTCCACTTT. Translation gives CASSQVLGSPLHF.

CDR3 sequence: CASTSGTSGKLGTWDEQFF. The CDR3 bases are TGTGCCAGCACCTCCGGGACTAGCGGAAAATTGGGGACATGGGATGAGCAGTTCTTC. The chain is built from TRBV2 and TRBJ2-1, with TRBD2 matching 11 bases. CDR1 is SNHLY and CDR2 is FYNNEI in the germline V gene. The ends lost 7 bases at V and 8 bases at J; junction bases unmatched: 22. This CDR3 region has 19 residues.

The rearrangement links TRBV9 to TRBJ2-2; unclear D gene. The CDR3 totals 14 residues. The V end was cut by 4 bases, the J end by 4 bases, with 11 bases between. CDR1 SGDLS and CDR2 YYNGEE come from the germline V gene. CDR3 in amino acids: CASSPPASTGELFF. As DNA, the CDR3 is TGTGCCAGCAGCCCCCCGGCATCCACCGGGGAGCTGTTTTTT.

The chain is built from TRBV20-1 and TRBJ2-3; TRBD2 aligns across 8 bases. CDR1 DFQATT and CDR2 SNEGSKA come from the germline V gene (reference sequence). V trimming: 2 bases; J trimming: 0 bases; junction bases outside the gene matches: 10. The CDR3 is made up of 17 amino acids. The CDR3 DNA reads TGCAGTGCTAGAACCCGTCCCGCTAGCGGGAGCACAGATACGCAGTATTTT. This translates into CSARTRPASGSTDTQYF.